This T cell receptor beta chain was captured by sequencing in a study of glioma-infiltrating T cells. Whole-study results and caveats: Non-neoplastic patients had below-expected tissue-blood divergence, while all gliomas exceeded expectation.

With respect to this clonotype: Its specificity is unknown.

This CDR3 has 13 residues. Germline V CDR1 and CDR2: LGHDT, YNNKEL (reference sequence). J was trimmed by 6 bases and V by 3 bases; bases with no gene match: 3. TCR alpha and beta CDR3 regions were amplified from RNA using iRepertoire nested multiplex PCR. Tissue mRNA or PBMC total RNA, about 90-450 ng, went into one-step reverse transcription and amplification. MiXCR, applied by TCRdb to the multiplex PCR reads, yields one record per CDR3 protein. The sample lists 85,000 to 110,000 distinct CDR3 sequences; under 30% were seen once. The sequence came from a human donor with low-grade glioma or glioblastoma, undergoing nonglioma brain surgery, or in good health (not recorded which). The material sequenced was glioma tissue, nonneoplastic brain tissue, or PBMCs (not recorded which). This rearrangement joins TRBV3-1 to TRBJ1-2; TRBD1 matches at 8 bases. CDR3 in DNA: TGTGCCAGCAGCCAGCTACAGGGGGATGGCTACACCTTC. Translated: CASSQLQGDGYTF.